The rows below give T cell receptor beta chains drawn from one sample of a study of early T cells in non-severe SARS-CoV-2 infection. MiXCR, applied by TCRdb to the 5' RACE reads, yields one record per CDR3 protein. Among around 92,000 distinct CDR3 sequences listed, roughly 9.6% were seen once. Specimen: whole blood. Receptors originate from an adult who was a healthcare worker with PCR-confirmed SARS-CoV-2 infection or an uninfected control (not recorded which). The CDR3 runs from the conserved cysteine through the conserved F or W. The order of the fields is D gene, V gene, J gene, clone size, CDR3 protein, CDR3 DNA. The D gene is left open where the match is weak. Size tells how often a clone was seen (once, few, many) or the class of an expanded clone, and some rows leave it out.

D: TRBD1
V: TRBV7-3
J: TRBJ1-5
size: few
CDR3: CASSLAGGDQPQHF
DNA: TGTGCCAGCAGCTTGGCAGGGGGGGATCAGCCCCAGCATTTT

D: .
V: TRBV10-3
J: TRBJ1-1
size: .
CDR3: CAASGVTEAFF
DNA: TGTGCCGCGTCCGGGGTCACTGAAGCTTTCTTT

D: TRBD2
V: TRBV5-5
J: TRBJ2-5
size: many
CDR3: CASSPLTSGMPQGKTQYF
DNA: TGTGCCAGCAGCCCGCTGACTAGCGGGATGCCCCAAGGCAAGACCCAGTACTTC

D: .
V: TRBV5-6
J: TRBJ2-3
size: few
CDR3: CASSLTPSGMNADTQYF
DNA: TGTGCCAGCAGTTTAACTCCTTCGGGGATGAACGCAGATACGCAGTATTTT

D: TRBD1
V: TRBV2
J: TRBJ2-7
size: few
CDR3: CASSRTRDRVYEQYF
DNA: TGTGCCAGCAGTCGTACCCGGGACAGGGTCTACGAGCAGTACTTC

D: TRBD1
V: TRBV20-1
J: TRBJ1-1
size: few
CDR3: CSARDSHTNTEAFF
DNA: TGCAGTGCACGGGACAGCCACACGAACACTGAAGCTTTCTTT

D: .
V: TRBV29-1
J: TRBJ1-3
size: .
CDR3: CSVGGSRGSTIYF
DNA: TGCAGCGTCGGGGGATCGCGAGGAAGCACCATATATTTT

D: .
V: TRBV6-2/TRBV6-3
J: TRBJ2-1
size: many
CDR3: CASNQGRSSYNEQFF
DNA: TGTGCCAGCAACCAGGGCCGGAGCTCCTACAATGAGCAGTTCTTC

D: .
V: TRBV18
J: TRBJ2-7
size: many
CDR3: CASSPMDSYEQYF
DNA: TGTGCCAGCTCACCAATGGATTCCTACGAGCAGTACTTC

D: .
V: TRBV28
J: TRBJ2-2
size: few
CDR3: CASRRHSNTGELFF
DNA: TGTGCCAGCAGGAGGCACTCGAACACCGGGGAGCTGTTTTTT

D: TRBD1
V: TRBV20-1
J: TRBJ1-2
size: .
CDR3: CSARDPGQGNFGYTF
DNA: TGCAGTGCTAGAGATCCGGGACAGGGGAATTTTGGCTACACCTTC

D: .
V: TRBV7-3
J: TRBJ1-1
size: few
CDR3: CASSLTRLENTEAFF
DNA: TGTGCCAGCAGCTTAACCCGTCTTGAAAACACTGAAGCTTTCTTT

D: .
V: TRBV28
J: TRBJ1-1
size: .
CDR3: CASSSGVSNTEAFF
DNA: TGTGCCAGCAGTTCAGGGGTATCGAACACTGAAGCTTTCTTT

D: .
V: TRBV12-3/TRBV12-4
J: TRBJ2-7
size: many
CDR3: CASSLRAGAHYEQYF
DNA: TGTGCCAGCAGTTTAAGGGCAGGGGCCCACTACGAGCAGTACTTC

D: .
V: TRBV27
J: TRBJ1-1
size: .
CDR3: CASRTHGRNTEAFF
DNA: TGTGCCAGCAGAACTCACGGACGGAACACTGAAGCTTTCTTT

D: .
V: TRBV18
J: TRBJ1-1
size: many
CDR3: CASSPEGEAFF
DNA: TGTGCCAGCTCACCCGAAGGGGAAGCTTTCTTT

D: .
V: TRBV3-1
J: TRBJ2-3
size: few
CDR3: CASSQAHRATDTQYF
DNA: TGTGCCAGCAGCCAAGCACACAGGGCCACAGATACGCAGTATTTT

D: .
V: TRBV10-3
J: TRBJ1-6
size: many
CDR3: CAISPSSYNSPLHF
DNA: TGTGCCATCTCGCCCAGCTCCTATAATTCACCCCTCCACTTT

D: TRBD1
V: TRBV11-3
J: TRBJ2-5
size: many
CDR3: CASTGDSQETQYF
DNA: TGTGCCAGCACCGGGGACAGCCAAGAGACCCAGTACTTC

D: .
V: TRBV30
J: TRBJ1-5
size: few
CDR3: CAWSLGRANQPQHF
DNA: TGTGCCTGGAGCCTCGGAAGGGCTAATCAGCCCCAGCATTTT

D: .
V: TRBV14
J: TRBJ1-2
size: few
CDR3: CASSQGSMISYGYTF
DNA: TGTGCCAGCAGCCAAGGGTCCATGATTAGCTATGGCTACACCTTC

D: .
V: TRBV5-1
J: TRBJ2-7
size: many
CDR3: CASSLAPGSYEQYF
DNA: TGCGCCAGCAGCTTGGCCCCCGGCTCCTACGAGCAGTACTTC

D: .
V: TRBV11-2
J: TRBJ2-2
size: few
CDR3: CASSLGRRHTNTGELFF
DNA: TGTGCCAGCAGCTTAGGGAGAAGACATACAAACACCGGGGAGCTGTTTTTT

D: .
V: TRBV20-1
J: TRBJ2-5
size: few
CDR3: CSAPIRGAETQYF
DNA: TGCAGTGCTCCAATCCGGGGGGCAGAGACCCAGTACTTC

D: .
V: TRBV11-3
J: TRBJ2-7
size: many
CDR3: CASSSDSYEQYF
DNA: TGTGCCAGCAGCTCCGACAGTTACGAGCAGTACTTC

D: .
V: TRBV18
J: TRBJ1-1
size: many
CDR3: CASSPQGSVTEAFF
DNA: TGTGCCAGCTCACCGCAGGGGTCGGTCACTGAAGCTTTCTTT

D: .
V: TRBV4-1
J: TRBJ2-5
size: .
CDR3: CASSQDRGKETQYF
DNA: TGCGCCAGCAGCCAAGACCGCGGGAAAGAGACCCAGTACTTC

D: .
V: TRBV7-9
J: TRBJ1-3
size: few
CDR3: CASSLAAGNTIYF
DNA: TGTGCCAGCAGCTTAGCCGCGGGTAACACCATATATTTT

D: .
V: TRBV18
J: TRBJ2-1
size: many
CDR3: CASSQLAGDEQFF
DNA: TGTGCCAGCTCACAACTAGCTGGGGATGAGCAGTTCTTC

D: .
V: TRBV9
J: TRBJ2-7
size: few
CDR3: CASSPPQGGHEQYF
DNA: TGTGCCAGCAGCCCTCCCCAGGGGGGGCACGAGCAGTACTTC

D: TRBD1
V: TRBV7-2
J: TRBJ1-4
size: few
CDR3: CASSSDRGEKLFF
DNA: TGTGCCAGCAGCTCAGACAGGGGTGAAAAACTGTTTTTT

D: TRBD1
V: TRBV5-1
J: TRBJ2-7
size: few
CDR3: CASSLMTGSLYEQYF
DNA: TGCGCCAGCAGCTTGATGACAGGGTCCTTATACGAGCAGTACTTC

D: TRBD1
V: TRBV18
J: TRBJ1-1
size: few
CDR3: CASSRGTGSLNTEAFF
DNA: TGTGCCAGCTCCCGCGGGACAGGGTCTCTGAACACTGAAGCTTTCTTT

D: TRBD2
V: TRBV10-3
J: TRBJ2-3
size: .
CDR3: CAISESAGASDTQYF
DNA: TGTGCCATCAGTGAGTCGGCGGGAGCCTCAGATACGCAGTATTTT

D: TRBD1
V: TRBV4-1
J: TRBJ1-1
size: many
CDR3: CASSQGQGTEAFF
DNA: TGCGCCAGCAGCCAGGGACAGGGAACTGAAGCTTTCTTT

D: .
V: TRBV7-2
J: TRBJ2-5
size: few
CDR3: CASSFHPDSQETQYF
DNA: TGTGCCAGCAGCTTCCACCCGGACAGCCAGGAGACCCAGTACTTC

D: .
V: TRBV28
J: TRBJ2-7
size: few
CDR3: CASSTGTPSYEQYF
DNA: TGTGCCAGCAGTACCGGGACGCCTTCCTACGAGCAGTACTTC

D: TRBD2
V: TRBV20-1
J: TRBJ2-1
size: many
CDR3: CSAQLAINYNEQFF
DNA: TGCAGTGCGCAACTAGCGATAAATTACAATGAGCAGTTCTTC

D: .
V: TRBV5-1
J: TRBJ2-7
size: .
CDR3: CASSLRELSYEQYF
DNA: TGCGCCAGCAGCTTGCGAGAGCTCTCCTACGAGCAGTACTTC

D: TRBD1
V: TRBV5-1
J: TRBJ1-1
size: few
CDR3: CASSHDRGYGAFF
DNA: TGCGCCAGCAGCCACGACAGGGGTTATGGAGCTTTCTTT

D: TRBD1
V: TRBV28
J: TRBJ1-1
size: many
CDR3: CASSVKPWGTGPMNTEAFF
DNA: TGTGCCAGCAGTGTAAAACCGTGGGGGACAGGGCCGATGAACACTGAAGCTTTCTTT

D: .
V: TRBV29-1
J: TRBJ2-3
size: many
CDR3: CSVVGRLADTQYF
DNA: TGCAGCGTTGTGGGCAGGTTGGCAGATACGCAGTATTTT

D: .
V: TRBV6-2/TRBV6-3
J: TRBJ2-3
size: many
CDR3: CASNPWGAPDTQYF
DNA: TGTGCCAGCAACCCCTGGGGGGCTCCAGATACGCAGTATTTT

D: .
V: TRBV15
J: TRBJ2-5
size: few
CDR3: CATSRVFQETQYF
DNA: TGTGCCACCAGCAGAGTATTCCAAGAGACCCAGTACTTC

D: .
V: TRBV20-1
J: TRBJ1-6
size: many
CDR3: CSARTGGRVHSPLHF
DNA: TGCAGTGCTAGAACCGGAGGGAGGGTGCATTCACCCCTCCACTTT

D: TRBD1
V: TRBV29-1
J: TRBJ1-5
size: many
CDR3: CSVMTGSNQPQHF
DNA: TGCAGCGTAATGACAGGGAGCAATCAGCCCCAGCATTTT

D: .
V: TRBV28
J: TRBJ2-7
size: .
CDR3: CASSYTGGRDGRYEQYF
DNA: TGTGCCAGCAGTTACACCGGGGGTAGGGACGGACGCTACGAGCAGTACTTC

D: TRBD2
V: TRBV5-1
J: TRBJ2-1
size: many
CDR3: CASSLFSPGGYNEQFF
DNA: TGCGCCAGCAGCTTGTTTTCGCCGGGAGGCTACAATGAGCAGTTCTTC

D: TRBD1
V: TRBV19
J: TRBJ1-4
size: many
CDR3: CASRQGRTNEKLFF
DNA: TGTGCCAGTCGACAGGGAAGAACTAATGAAAAACTGTTTTTT

D: TRBD2
V: TRBV29-1
J: TRBJ2-3
size: few
CDR3: CSVVSSGGAMAQYF
DNA: TGCAGCGTTGTTTCTAGCGGGGGGGCCATGGCGCAGTATTTT

D: TRBD1
V: TRBV27
J: TRBJ1-3
size: .
CDR3: CASSARDRPSENTIYF
DNA: TGTGCCAGCAGTGCCAGGGACAGACCCTCTGAAAACACCATATATTTT

D: .
V: TRBV5-4
J: TRBJ2-7
size: many
CDR3: CASSRRTDTYEQYF
DNA: TGTGCCAGCAGTCGAAGGACCGACACCTACGAGCAGTACTTC

D: .
V: TRBV3-1
J: TRBJ1-1
size: .
CDR3: CASSRGITEAFF
DNA: TGTGCCAGCAGTAGGGGGATCACTGAAGCTTTCTTT

D: .
V: TRBV7-9
J: TRBJ1-2
size: .
CDR3: CASSFDVLHGYTF
DNA: TGTGCCAGCAGCTTCGACGTACTCCATGGCTACACCTTC

D: .
V: TRBV11-2
J: TRBJ2-7
size: many
CDR3: CASRPPRGGSYEQYF
DNA: TGTGCCAGCAGACCTCCAAGGGGAGGAAGCTACGAGCAGTACTTC

D: TRBD2
V: TRBV12-3/TRBV12-4
J: TRBJ2-5
size: few
CDR3: CASSTPVGLAGVQETQYF
DNA: TGTGCCAGCAGTACCCCCGTGGGACTAGCGGGAGTCCAAGAGACCCAGTACTTC

D: .
V: TRBV11-1
J: TRBJ2-7
size: .
CDR3: CASSHVQSYAEQYF
DNA: TGTGCCAGCAGCCACGTACAGAGCTACGCGGAGCAGTACTTC

D: TRBD2
V: TRBV11-2
J: TRBJ2-3
size: few
CDR3: CASSSGLAEATDTQYF
DNA: TGTGCCAGCAGCTCGGGACTAGCGGAGGCCACAGATACGCAGTATTTT

D: TRBD2
V: TRBV28
J: TRBJ2-1
size: many
CDR3: CASSLSSGTSYNEQFF
DNA: TGTGCCAGCAGTTTATCTAGCGGGACCTCCTACAATGAGCAGTTCTTC